This T cell receptor beta chain was captured in a study of CD8 T cells in Susac syndrome. The study, taken as a whole, reports: The authors acknowledged that their TCR sequencing and HLA analysis involved a relatively small number of individuals.

Sequencing of TCR beta was performed on blood CD8+ T cells and on blood CD4+ T cells. FACS was used to enrich TEMRA cells, whereas the CD8+ and CD4+ T cells were obtained by negative isolation. With random hexamers, 0.5 to 1 ug RNA was reverse transcribed. A multiplex approach, immunoSEQ multiplex PCR, amplified TCR beta CDR3 across 54 Vbeta and 13 Jbeta. TCRdb independently ran MiXCR on the immunoSEQ multiplex PCR reads; one entry per CDR3 protein. The sample has approximately 300,000 distinct CDR3 sequences, around nine tenths seen once; the top ten hold approximately 0.18%. Germline CDR1 is SGHAT and CDR2 is FQNNGV. Deletions cut 6 bases from V and 0 bases from J, with 12 bases between. The CDR3 is 16 amino acids. With regard to this clonotype: Its matching antigen is unknown.

This chain connects TRBV11-2 to TRBJ2-6; no firm D call. Specimen: CD8+ T cells from PBMCs. The receptor comes from a human donor with multiple sclerosis. CDR3 in DNA: TGTGCCAGCAGACGGACGCGGAGCTCTGGGGCCAACGTCCTGACTTTC. Translating it yields CASRRTRSSGANVLTF.